This T cell receptor (beta chain) was profiled in a study of T cells in Graves' hyperthyroidism and ophthalmopathy. The CDR3 regions of TCR beta were amplified from RNA transcripts. HTBI primers drove first-round RT-PCR of the TCR CDR3. TCRdb passed the multiplex PCR reads through MiXCR, listing each CDR3 protein once. Of roughly 300,000 distinct CDR3 sequences detected, 14% appear once; the ten largest clones hold 20% to 25%. The CDR3 runs to 16 residues. The germline CDR1 and CDR2 sequences are DFQATT and SNEGSKA (reference sequence). V gave up 0 bases and J gave up 9 bases; unmatched junction bases: 10. In this sample, this clonotype turned up a few times.

The sequenced material came from blood. The TCR comes from a woman younger than 45 with Graves' hyperthyroidism. This chain uses TRBV20-1 with TRBJ2-1; TRBD1 matches 11 bases. This CDR3 is CSAREGGTGGSSEQFF. As DNA, the CDR3 is TGCAGTGCTAGAGAGGGGGGGACAGGGGGATCTAGTGAGCAGTTCTTC.